These 26 T cell receptor beta chains originate from one sample sequenced in a study of T cell repertoires in cytomegalovirus infection. MiXCR was run by TCRdb on the reads, yielding one entry per CDR3 protein. The sample has fewer than 900,000 distinct CDR3 sequences; around 29% are singletons. Their target antigens are unknown. The sample consisted of cultured CD8+ T cells from PBMCs, taken from culture after CMV antigen stimulation. The source is a human donor in good health (CMV status not recorded). Some clones in this sample may be carry-over from other donors' samples.

There are a few counts of this clonotype. J is TRBJ2-5 and V is TRBV7-1, with TRBD2 matching 7 bases. TRBV7-1 is treated as an ORF (open reading frame) with a function not yet certain. This CDR3 region has 15 residues. V gave up 5 bases and J gave up 4 bases; unmatched junction bases: 10. CDR3 DNA sequence: TGTGCCAGCAGCAACGGACTAGGGGTTGGAGAGACCCAGTACTTC. Translation gives CASSNGLGVGETQYF.

This rearrangement joins TRBV20-1 to TRBJ2-7; D is unresolved. Trimming shortened V by 0 bases and J by 0 bases, and 15 bases separated the two germline ends. CDR3 length: 16 residues. CDR1 and CDR2 from the germline V gene are DFQATT and SNEGSKA (reference sequence). This CDR3 is CSARDLRGSSSYEQYV. The CDR3 nucleotides are TGCAGTGCTAGAGATCTTCGAGGATCCAGCTCCTACGAGCAGTACGTC.

Details on this clonotype: One base away lies a much larger clone, so this may be a sequencing read error. The CDR3 sequence: CASSPRTGSTGELFF. The DNA for the CDR3 is TGTGCCAGCAGCCCCCGGACAGGGAGCACCGGGGAGCTGTTTTTT. The genes are TRBV13 and TRBJ2-2, with 8 positions matching TRBD1. This CDR3 spans 15 amino acids. The junction had 6 bases not matched to a gene; V was cut back by 5 bases and J by 4 bases. The germline V gene has CDR1 PRHDT and CDR2 FYEKMQ (reference sequence). Complete variable domain (other parts from reference TRBV13 and TRBJ2-2): AAGVIQSPRHLIKEKRETATLKCYPIPRHDTVYWYQQGPGQDPQFLISFYEKMQSDKGSIPDRFSAQQFSDYHSELNMSSLELGDSALYFCASSPRTGSTGELFFGEGSRLTVL.

The table lists this clonotype with many counts. The rearrangement uses TRBV7-2 and TRBJ1-6; D gene uncertain. Germline values: CDR1 SGHTA, CDR2 FQGNSA. This CDR3 is 13 amino acids long. Trimming took off 0 bases at V and 14 bases at J, with 11 bases between the two ends. CDR3: CASSLAGWGSLHF. The CDR3 bases are TGTGCCAGCAGCTTAGCGGGTTGGGGATCCCTCCACTTT.

Worth noting for this clonotype: One junction end disagrees with the germline gene, perhaps due to a read error. The genes are TRBV7-6 and TRBJ2-3, with D perhaps being TRBD1 or TRBD2 (6 bases each). The CDR3 has 16 residues. Germline V gene data show CDR1 as SGHVS and CDR2 as FNYEAQ. The CDR3, as DNA: TGTGCCAACAGCTCACTCGCGGGACATACCACAGATACGCAGTATTTT. Its translation is CANSSLAGHTTDTQYF.

The rearrangement links TRBV12-3 or TRBV12-4 to TRBJ2-3, with TRBD2 identical over 12 bases. Unmatched junction bases numbered 5, after V lost 1 base and J lost 6 bases. The CDR3 length is 16 residues. CDR3 in DNA: TGTGCCAGCAGTTTAGTCCCCCTAGCGGGGGGGGATACGCAGTATTTT. Encoded protein: CASSLVPLAGGDTQYF.

V and J are TRBV12-3 or TRBV12-4 and TRBJ2-3, with D tentatively TRBD2 (6 bases). V was cut by 4 bases and J by 6 bases, with 17 bases left in between. There are 15 residues in the CDR3. In DNA form, the CDR3 reads TGTGCCAGCAGTTCGATCCTAGGGAGGTCGGATACGCAGTATTTT. Residues: CASSSILGRSDTQYF.

This clonotype was detected only a few times. This chain connects TRBV7-9 to TRBJ2-2, with D maybe TRBD2 (6 bases). The length of the CDR3 is 14 residues. Trimming stripped 4 bases from V and 4 bases from J, with 10 bases between. Germline V gene sequence: CDR1 SEHNR, CDR2 FQNEAQ (reference sequence). CDR3 sequence (DNA): TGTGCCAGCAGCTCGCCGGAGGGCACCGGGGAGCTGTTTTTT. Encoded protein: CASSSPEGTGELFF.

This clonotype was counted between two and nine times. The rearrangement joins TRBV6-1 to TRBJ2-7, with TRBD1 matching 7 bases. From germline, CDR1 is MNHNS and CDR2 SASEGT. The CDR3 is made up of 15 amino acids. J gave up 3 bases and V 1 base, and 6 bases lay outside the gene matches. The CDR3 sequence: CASSEVGQVLYEQYF. The CDR3 DNA is TGTGCCAGCAGTGAAGTTGGACAGGTACTCTACGAGCAGTACTTC.

The chain recombines TRBV2 with TRBJ2-7; TRBD2 matches at 8 bases. Germline V gene sequence: CDR1 SNHLY, CDR2 FYNNEI. J gave up 3 bases and V 6 bases, and 7 bases lay outside the gene matches. The CDR3 runs to 14 residues. The CDR3 is CASSVRGGSYEQYF. The CDR3 DNA sequence: TGTGCCAGCAGCGTTCGGGGGGGAAGCTACGAGCAGTACTTC. The full variable domain, rest sourced from reference TRBV2 and TRBJ2-7, is EPEVTQTPSHQVTQMGQEVILRCVPISNHLYFYWYRQILGQKVEFLVSFYNNEISEKSEIFDDQFSVERPDGSNFTLKIRSTKLEDSAMYFCASSVRGGSYEQYFGPGTRLTVT.

This clonotype was observed many times. The chain recombines TRBV7-2 with TRBJ2-3; the match to TRBD1 covers 10 bases. Germline V gene sequence: CDR1 SGHTA, CDR2 FQGNSA. V was pared by 7 bases and J by 3 bases, with 7 bases of the junction left unmatched. The length of the CDR3 is 15 residues. In DNA, the CDR3 is TGTGCCAGCATTCTGACAGGGGGCGCAACAGATACGCAGTATTTT. Translated, it gives CASILTGGATDTQYF.

The rearrangement links TRBV19 to TRBJ2-7, with D possibly being TRBD2 (5 bases). Germline loops: CDR1 LNHDA, CDR2 SQIVND (reference sequence). V lost 4 bases, J lost 3 bases, and 16 bases lay in between. This CDR3 comprises 15 residues. Here the CDR3 reads CASSTSGVLSYEQYF. DNA for the CDR3: TGTGCCAGTAGTACATCCGGGGTCCTTAGCTACGAGCAGTACTTC. The full variable domain, rest sourced from reference TRBV19 and TRBJ2-7, is DGGITQSPKYLFRKEGQNVTLSCEQNLNHDAMYWYRQDPGQGLRLIYYSQIVNDFQKGDIAEGYSVSREKKESFPLTVTSAQKNPTAFYLCASSTSGVLSYEQYFGPGTRLTVT.

For this clonotype: Germline is not matched at one junction end, which may reflect a read error. The DNA for the CDR3 is TGTGCCGGCAGTCAGGCTTGGGTTCGGAACACCGGGGAGCTGTTTTTT. It yields the protein CAGSQAWVRNTGELFF. This chain uses TRBV6-1 with TRBJ2-2; D uncertain. The CDR3 is made up of 16 amino acids. From germline, CDR1 is MNHNS and CDR2 SASEGT.

The gene calls are TRBV5-6 and TRBJ2-4, with 8 nucleotides matching TRBD1. Looked up from germline, CDR1 is SGHDT and CDR2 is YYEEEE. CDR3 size: 15 residues. Germline trimming cut 3 bases from V and 9 bases from J; bases unmatched to any gene: 11. CDR3 sequence (DNA): TGTGCCAGCAGCTGGGATTCCGGGACAGGTCGCATTCAGTACTTC. Translated, it gives CASSWDSGTGRIQYF.

The J gene is TRBJ1-1, the V gene TRBV19; D might be TRBD1 (5 bases). Germline CDR1 LNHDA, CDR2 SQIVND (reference sequence). The CDR3 contains 16 residues. Between the trimmed V and J ends, which lost 6 bases and 3 bases, there was a span of 20 bases. CDR3 protein: CASSEGNHFWDTEAFF. CDR3 DNA: TGTGCCAGTAGCGAGGGGAACCACTTTTGGGACACTGAAGCTTTCTTT. Supplemented by reference TRBV19 and TRBJ1-1, the full variable domain reads DGGITQSPKYLFRKEGQNVTLSCEQNLNHDAMYWYRQDPGQGLRLIYYSQIVNDFQKGDIAEGYSVSREKKESFPLTVTSAQKNPTAFYLCASSEGNHFWDTEAFFGQGTRLTVV.

This clonotype has only a few counts. V usage is TRBV12-3 or TRBV12-4 and J usage is TRBJ2-5, with 13 bases fitting TRBD2. V lost 1 base, J lost 2 bases, and 4 bases stayed unmatched. CDR3 length: 17 amino acids. The CDR3 DNA reads as TGTGCCAGCAGTTTAGTTCCGGGACTAGCGGGGCAAGAGACCCAGTACTTC. Translating it yields CASSLVPGLAGQETQYF.

The chain is built from TRBV7-1 and TRBJ2-3, with 10 bases lining up with TRBD1. TRBV7-1 is assigned to the ORF class and has an uncertain function. The CDR3 is 16 residues long. Trimming cost V 6 bases and J 3 bases; bases outside gene matches: 9. CDR3 residues: CASRRPGQGKTDTQYF. CDR3 bases: TGTGCCAGCAGGCGACCGGGACAGGGGAAGACAGATACGCAGTATTTT.

This clonotype was recorded at least ten times. The chain uses TRBV7-6 and TRBJ2-1; TRBD1 or TRBD2 may be the D gene (5 bases each). CDR1 and CDR2 (germline): SGHVS, FNYEAQ. The CDR3 is 15 residues long. V dropped 2 bases and J dropped 5 bases, with 13 bases sitting between them. The CDR3 protein is CASSLSWDHHNEQFF. For the CDR3, the DNA is TGTGCCAGCAGCTTATCATGGGACCACCACAATGAGCAGTTCTTC. Full variable domain (outside the CDR3, taken from reference TRBV7-6 and TRBJ2-1): GAGVSQSPRYKVTKRGQDVALRCDPISGHVSLYWYRQALGQGPEFLTYFNYEAQQDKSGLPNDRFSAERPEGSISTLTIQRTEQRDSAMYRCASSLSWDHHNEQFFGPGTRLTVL.

CDR3: CASSEKETQYF. Written as DNA, the CDR3 is TGTGCCAGCAGTGAAAAAGAGACCCAGTACTTC. The chain is built from TRBV2 and TRBJ2-5; D remains unclear. This CDR3 contains 11 residues. CDR1 SNHLY and CDR2 FYNNEI come from the germline V gene. V shed 2 bases and J shed 3 bases, with 1 base lying between them. The full variable domain, with the rest looked up from reference TRBV2 and TRBJ2-5, is EPEVTQTPSHQVTQMGQEVILRCVPISNHLYFYWYRQILGQKVEFLVSFYNNEISEKSEIFDDQFSVERPDGSNFTLKIRSTKLEDSAMYFCASSEKETQYFGPGTRLLVL.

This clonotype was counted many times. V and J are TRBV7-6 and TRBJ1-2; unclear D gene. Trimming cost V 5 bases and J 0 bases, with 10 bases left between them. CDR1 is SGHVS and CDR2 is FNYEAQ in the germline V gene. The CDR3 runs to 14 residues. The CDR3, as DNA: TGTGCCAGCAGCAACTCGGGGACTAACTATGGCTACACCTTC. Amino acid sequence: CASSNSGTNYGYTF.

This clonotype was seen only a few times. The genes are TRBV24-1 and TRBJ2-1, with D unclear. V was trimmed by 3 bases and J by 4 bases, leaving 3 bases between them. Germline assignment: CDR1 KGHDR and CDR2 SFDVKD. This CDR3 is built from 12 residues. The CDR3 sequence: CATSDLYNEQFF. CDR3 nucleotides: TGTGCCACCAGTGATCTATACAATGAGCAGTTCTTC.

The chain uses TRBV11-2 and TRBJ2-1; 7 bases are shared with TRBD2. Germline lookup yields CDR1 SGHAT and CDR2 FQNNGV. The CDR3 has 15 amino acids. The trim removed 8 bases at V and 7 bases at J, leaving 14 bases unmatched. The CDR3 loop reads CASLGGTAAGNEQFF. The DNA of the CDR3 is TGTGCCAGCCTGGGGGGGACCGCGGCCGGAAATGAGCAGTTCTTC.

The chain has TRBV4-3 and TRBJ2-2; 9 nucleotides match TRBD2. V lost 0 bases and J lost 2; bases outside the gene matches: 10. The CDR3 covers 19 residues. The germline gives CDR1 LGHNA, CDR2 YSLEER. This CDR3 is CASSQDRWRGGPNTGELFF. The CDR3 nucleotides are TGCGCCAGCAGCCAAGATCGATGGCGGGGGGGCCCCAACACCGGGGAGCTGTTTTTT.

This clonotype came up a few times. The chain combines TRBV9 with TRBJ1-2; a possible D gene is TRBD1 (6 bases). V shed 4 bases and J shed 4 bases, with 17 bases lying between them. The CDR3 spans 15 residues. Germline CDR1 and CDR2: SGDLS and YYNGEE. This CDR3 is CASSPRGGSTYGYTF. The CDR3 DNA is TGTGCCAGCAGCCCCCGAGGGGGGAGCACCTATGGCTACACCTTC.

This clonotype was counted only a few times. This rearrangement joins TRBV11-2 to TRBJ1-6; TRBD1 might be the D (5 bases). Germline CDR1 is SGHAT and CDR2 is FQNNGV. This CDR3 is 15 amino acids long. V was trimmed by 5 bases and J by 7 bases, leaving 15 bases between them. The CDR3 here is CASSDSQGGNSPLHF. As DNA, the CDR3 is TGTGCCAGCAGCGATAGTCAGGGAGGCAATTCACCCCTCCACTTT.

On this clonotype: One junction end does not reproduce the germline sequence, and a read error may be involved. The J gene is TRBJ2-1, the V gene TRBV10-2, with D hard to call. Per germline, CDR1 WSHSY and CDR2 SAAADI. This CDR3 is built from 10 residues. CDR3 in DNA: TGCGCCAGCAGTGGCGCTGAGCTGTTCTTC. Translation gives CASSGAELFF.